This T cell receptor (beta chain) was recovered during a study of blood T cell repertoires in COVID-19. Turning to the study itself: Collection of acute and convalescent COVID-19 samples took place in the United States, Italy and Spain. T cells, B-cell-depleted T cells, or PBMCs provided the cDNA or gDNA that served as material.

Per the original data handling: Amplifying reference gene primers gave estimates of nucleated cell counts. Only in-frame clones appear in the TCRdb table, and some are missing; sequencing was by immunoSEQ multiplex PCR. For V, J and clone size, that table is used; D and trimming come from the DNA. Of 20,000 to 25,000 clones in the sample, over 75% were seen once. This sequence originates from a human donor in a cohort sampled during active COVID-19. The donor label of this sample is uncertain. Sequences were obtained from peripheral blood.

The CDR3 protein is CASSIPGTGKAFF. CDR3 bases: TGTGCCAGTAGTATTCCGGGAACAGGGAAAGCTTTCTTT. The gene calls are TRBV19 and TRBJ1-1; D is possibly TRBD1 (6 bases). This CDR3 spans 13 amino acids. The ends were cut back, 3 bases at V and 9 bases at J, with 14 bases in the middle. Per germline, CDR1 LNHDA and CDR2 SQIVND (reference sequence).